These 29 T cell receptor beta chains were sequenced from one sample in a study of control samples from healthy donors and cancer patients. The assay was immunoSEQ multiplex PCR, and TCRdb's table has in-frame clones only and misses some. The repertoire holds 160,000 or so clones, with over 85% as singletons. The sequencing sample was made of blood. Receptor source: a woman aged 40 to 55 in good health.

This clone is a singleton in its sample. This chain connects TRBV9 to TRBJ2-1; 15 nucleotides agree with TRBD2. CDR1 and CDR2 from the germline V gene are SGDLS and YYNGEE. V gave up 3 bases and J gave up 3 bases; unmatched junction bases: 7. This CDR3 has 18 residues. The CDR3, as DNA: TGTGCCAGCAGCGCCGGGACTAGCGGGAGGACCCTCTACAATGAGCAGTTCTTC. Amino acids: CASSAGTSGRTLYNEQFF.

The chain links TRBV7-2 to TRBJ1-2; a possible D gene is TRBD1 (6 bases). The length of the CDR3 is 15 residues. Between the trimmed V and J ends, which lost 5 bases and 3 bases, there was a span of 16 bases. The germline V gene encodes CDR1 SGHTA and CDR2 FQGNSA. Here the CDR3 DNA reads TGTGCCAGCAGCATACAGGGCTCTCCTTACTATGGCTACACCTTC. This encodes CASSIQGSPYYGYTF.

The chain recombines TRBV12-3 or TRBV12-4 with TRBJ1-1; D remains unclear. The CDR3 is 12 amino acids. The V and J ends lost 2 bases and 5 bases respectively, with 6 bases between them. Here the CDR3 reads CASSLSGTEAFF. The DNA of the CDR3 is TGTGCCAGCAGTTTATCAGGAACTGAAGCTTTCTTT.

The chain has TRBV23-1 and TRBJ1-1; D is unresolved. TRBV23-1 is an ORF, with its function uncertain. V was shortened by 2 bases and J by 0 bases, with 7 bases between the two germline ends. The CDR3 is 14 amino acids. Here the CDR3 DNA reads TGCGCCAGCAGTCAAGCCCGGGTGAACACTGAAGCTTTCTTT. As protein: CASSQARVNTEAFF.

The V gene is TRBV3-1 (or the pseudogene TRBV3-2), the J gene TRBJ1-2, with D tentatively TRBD1 (5 bases). Germline loops: CDR1 LGHDT, CDR2 YNNKEL (reference sequence). The CDR3 totals 15 residues. Trimming took 4 bases from V and 4 from J, leaving 16 bases between them. CDR3 nucleotides: TGTGCCAGCAGCCCCTGGACACAGGCGGGCTATGGCTACACCTTC. Translation gives CASSPWTQAGYGYTF.

V usage is TRBV5-8 and J usage is TRBJ2-5; 9 bases fit TRBD2. The junction had 8 bases not matched to a gene; V was cut back by 0 bases and J by 2 bases. The CDR3 extends over 17 amino acids. Germline V gene data show CDR1 as SGHTS and CDR2 as YDEGEE. The CDR3 spells CASSLDTAGGWQETQYF. The CDR3 coding sequence is TGTGCCAGCAGCTTGGATACAGCGGGAGGCTGGCAAGAGACCCAGTACTTC.

This chain connects TRBV7-2 to TRBJ2-1; D possibly corresponds to TRBD2 (6 bases). The CDR3 runs 15 residues. The germline V and J ends were trimmed by 1 base and 4 bases, with 11 bases remaining between them. The germline V gene encodes CDR1 SGHTA and CDR2 FQGNSA. In DNA, the CDR3 is TGTGCCAGCAGCTTAGAAACTAGCCTTTACAATGAGCAGTTCTTC. Amino acids: CASSLETSLYNEQFF.

The chain has TRBV25-1 and TRBJ1-1; D gene ambiguous. CDR3 size: 11 residues. V was pared by 0 bases and J by 6 bases, with 2 bases between. Per germline, CDR1 MGHDK and CDR2 SYGVNS. The CDR3 here is CASSEYPEAFF. In DNA form, the CDR3 reads TGTGCCAGCAGTGAATATCCTGAAGCTTTCTTT. Full variable domain (outside the CDR3, taken from reference TRBV25-1 and TRBJ1-1): EADIYQTPRYLVIGTGKKITLECSQTMGHDKMYWYQQDPGMELHLIHYSYGVNSTEKGDLSSESTVSRIRTEHFPLTLESARPSHTSQYLCASSEYPEAFFGQGTRLTVV.

This clone has a single count. The CDR3 protein is CASSFRGSSSYEQYF. In DNA, the CDR3 is TGTGCCAGCAGCTTCCGGGGGTCAAGCTCCTACGAGCAGTACTTC. V and J are TRBV7-9 and TRBJ2-7, with D possibly matching TRBD2 (6 bases). V was clipped by 3 bases and J by 0 bases, with 12 bases between them. This CDR3 comprises 15 residues. CDR1 is SEHNR and CDR2 is FQNEAQ in the germline V gene (reference sequence). Full variable domain (rest looked up from reference TRBV7-9 and TRBJ2-7): DTGVSQNPRHKITKRGQNVTFRCDPISEHNRLYWYRQTLGQGPEFLTYFQNEAQLEKSRLLSDRFSAERPKGSFSTLEIQRTEQGDSAMYLCASSFRGSSSYEQYFGPGTRLTVT.

The chain joins TRBV9 to TRBJ1-4; D unclear. The V gene lost 4 bases and the J gene lost 8 bases, with 12 bases spanning the gap. CDR3 length equals 13 residues. CDR1 is SGDLS and CDR2 is YYNGEE in the germline V gene. The CDR3 DNA is TGTGCCAGCAGCTCGGGGAGCGTCGAAAAACTGTTTTTT. Protein: CASSSGSVEKLFF.

The V gene is TRBV20-1, the J gene TRBJ2-7; D uncertain. V was trimmed by 2 bases and J by 4 bases, leaving 6 bases between them. The CDR3 totals 11 residues. Germline values: CDR1 DFQATT, CDR2 SNEGSKA (reference sequence). The CDR3 region is CSARSGYEQYF. CDR3 sequence (DNA): TGCAGTGCTAGATCCGGTTACGAGCAGTACTTC.

The chain links TRBV10-3 to TRBJ2-3, with D perhaps being TRBD1 or TRBD2 (5 bases each). CDR3 length equals 17 residues. The V end lost 0 bases, the J end lost 3 bases, and 16 bases lay between the germline ends. Looked up from germline, CDR1 is ENHRY and CDR2 is SYGVKD. The CDR3 region is CAISESLGEITTDTQYF. In DNA form, the CDR3 reads TGTGCCATCAGTGAGTCTCTGGGGGAGATTACTACAGATACGCAGTATTTT.

The chain employs TRBV19 and TRBJ2-7, with D tentatively TRBD1 (5 bases). The CDR3 runs to 17 residues. Trimming left V 3 bases short and J 3 bases short, with 21 bases between. Germline V gene sequence: CDR1 LNHDA, CDR2 SQIVND (reference sequence). In DNA form, the CDR3 reads TGTGCCAGTAGTATCCAGGGAAACTTGCTTCAGGTCTACGAGCAGTACTTC. Translation gives CASSIQGNLLQVYEQYF.

This clone has just a few counts. Other DNA sequences in the same sample also yield this CDR3. V usage is TRBV12-3 or TRBV12-4 and J usage is TRBJ1-1, with D uncertain. Trimming took off 5 bases at V and 1 base at J, with 8 bases between the two ends. The CDR3 length is 13 residues. CDR3 in DNA: TGTGCCAGCAGTATTCTGGGGAACACTGAAGCTTTCTTT. This gives the protein CASSILGNTEAFF.

This chain uses TRBV18 with TRBJ1-1; D is uncertain. The germline CDR1 and CDR2 sequences are KGHSH and LQKENI. The CDR3 sequence is 17 residues long. The V gene lost 3 bases and the J gene lost 1 base, with 18 bases spanning the gap. CDR3 sequence: CASSPKTLGSWNTEAFF. The CDR3 DNA reads as TGTGCCAGCTCACCGAAGACACTGGGGAGTTGGAACACTGAAGCTTTCTTT.

The chain links TRBV11-3 to TRBJ2-3; D remains unclear. Trimming shortened V by 0 bases and J by 0 bases, and 1 base separated the two germline ends. The CDR3 loop spans 13 amino acids. Germline CDR1 and CDR2: SGHNT and YENEEA. CDR3 residues: CASSLESTDTQYF. The CDR3, as DNA: TGTGCCAGCAGCTTAGAGAGCACAGATACGCAGTATTTT.

The genes are TRBV5-8 and TRBJ1-5, with D possibly being TRBD1 (6 bases). The V end lost 0 bases, the J end lost 9 bases, and 16 bases lay between the germline ends. This CDR3 contains 15 residues. Germline CDR1 reads SGHTS; CDR2 reads YDEGEE. CDR3 protein: CASSLGGGGSRPQHF. CDR3 nucleotide sequence: TGTGCCAGCAGCTTGGGAGGAGGGGGGAGTCGGCCCCAGCATTTT.

The chain uses TRBV20-1 and TRBJ1-2; a weak D match, TRBD1 (6 bases). The CDR3 spans 15 residues. V was shortened by 3 bases and J by 12 bases, with 26 bases between the two germline ends. CDR1 and CDR2 from the germline V gene are DFQATT and SNEGSKA (reference sequence). The CDR3 here is CSASWSGEGVLINTF. CDR3 coding DNA: TGCAGTGCTAGTTGGTCCGGTGAGGGGGTACTAATTAACACCTTC.

Notes on this clone: At the DNA level, this CDR3 is encoded by other sequences in the same sample as well. This rearrangement joins TRBV7-8 to TRBJ1-1, with TRBD1 matching 10 bases. CDR3 length: 13 residues. Trimming took 5 bases from V and 4 from J; bases not matched to a gene: 1. Per the germline V gene, CDR1 is SGHVS and CDR2 is FQNEAQ. Here the CDR3 DNA reads TGTGCCAGCAGCCGGGACAGGGGCACTGAAGCTTTCTTT. Amino acids: CASSRDRGTEAFF. Drawing the rest from reference TRBV7-8 and TRBJ1-1, the complete variable domain is GAGVSQSPRYKVAKRGQDVALRCDPISGHVSLFWYQQALGQGPEFLTYFQNEAQLDKSGLPSDRFFAERPEGSVSTLKIQRTQQEDSAVYLCASSRDRGTEAFFGQGTRLTVV.

This chain joins TRBV6-5 and TRBJ1-1, with D unclear. The CDR3 contains 14 residues. V gave up 6 bases and J gave up 6 bases, with 17 bases separating them. Germline V gene data show CDR1 as MNHEY and CDR2 as SVGAGI. The CDR3 DNA reads TGTGCCAGCAGCCTGTCTTTCCTTGGCGCTGAAGCTTTCTTT. It translates to CASSLSFLGAEAFF.

This clone was seen only once. The chain links TRBV6-2 or TRBV6-3 to TRBJ1-4; D unclear. There are 15 residues in the CDR3. Germline values: CDR1 MNHEY, CDR2 SVGEGT. The ends were cut back, 2 bases at V and 8 bases at J, with 15 bases in the middle. The CDR3 bases are TGTGCCAGCAGTTACCCCCCGGACGGGGAGGAAAAACTGTTTTTT. This translates into CASSYPPDGEEKLFF.

The chain joins TRBV30 to TRBJ1-5, with 8 positions matching TRBD1. From germline, CDR1 is GTSNPN and CDR2 SVGIG (reference sequence). V dropped 5 bases and J dropped 2; count of bases not matched to a gene: 8. The CDR3 loop spans 15 amino acids. This CDR3 reads CAWGTGGIGNQPQHF. The CDR3 DNA reads as TGTGCCTGGGGGACAGGAGGTATAGGCAATCAGCCCCAGCATTTT.

This sequence joins TRBV5-4 and TRBJ2-3; D possibly corresponds to TRBD2 (5 bases). Germline V gene sequence: CDR1 SGHNT, CDR2 YYREEE (reference sequence). The CDR3 loop spans 17 amino acids. V was clipped by 5 bases and J by 1 base, with 20 bases between them. CDR3 sequence reads: CASRHTRIRGRTDTQYF. The CDR3 region has the DNA TGTGCCAGCAGACATACAAGGATCCGGGGTCGCACAGATACGCAGTATTTT.

The V and J genes are TRBV5-4 and TRBJ1-6; the D is unclear. The CDR3 runs to 15 residues. CDR1 and CDR2 from the germline V gene are SGHNT and YYREEE (reference sequence). V lost 1 base to trimming and J lost 9 bases, with 14 bases between them. The CDR3 sequence: CASSLRGKGSSPLHF. For the CDR3, the DNA is TGTGCCAGCAGCTTGAGAGGGAAAGGGAGTTCACCCCTCCACTTT.

This sequence joins TRBV30 and TRBJ2-7; 10 bases line up with TRBD1. Germline-derived CDR1 and CDR2 are GTSNPN and SVGIG (reference sequence). This CDR3 has 16 amino acids. With V trimmed by 6 bases and J by 1 base, 12 bases remained unmatched. The CDR3 spells CACSLPRDRGSYEQYF. For the CDR3, the DNA is TGTGCCTGTTCCTTACCCCGGGACAGGGGTTCCTACGAGCAGTACTTC. Drawing the rest from reference TRBV30 and TRBJ2-7, the complete variable domain is SQTIHQWPATLVQPVGSPLSLECTVEGTSNPNLYWYRQAAGRGLQLLFYSVGIGQISSEVPQNLSASRPQDRQFILSSKKLLLSDSGFYLCACSLPRDRGSYEQYFGPGTRLTVT.

The chain combines TRBV5-1 with TRBJ2-5; D may be TRBD1 or TRBD2 (5 bases each). The ends were cut back, 4 bases at V and 5 bases at J, with 15 bases in the middle. The CDR3 has 14 residues. From germline, CDR1 is SGHRS and CDR2 YFSETQ. CDR3: CASSLNTGTETQYF. CDR3 sequence (DNA): TGCGCCAGCAGCCTAAATACGGGGACGGAGACCCAGTACTTC.

The rearrangement joins TRBV12-3 or TRBV12-4 to TRBJ1-2; D gene ambiguous. V was clipped by 3 bases and J by 6 bases, with 11 bases between them. The CDR3 length is 13 residues. The CDR3 protein is CASSLQGFDGYTF. As DNA, the CDR3 is TGTGCCAGCAGTTTGCAAGGTTTCGATGGCTACACCTTC.

V and J are TRBV2 and TRBJ1-4, with TRBD1 matching 7 bases. Germline values: CDR1 SNHLY, CDR2 FYNNEI. The CDR3 has 16 residues. J lost 8 bases, V lost 6 bases, and 15 bases had no gene match. This chain's CDR3 is CASSFPETGPEEKLFF. Written as DNA, the CDR3 is TGTGCCAGCAGCTTCCCTGAGACAGGGCCCGAAGAAAAACTGTTTTTT.

This chain links TRBV19 with TRBJ1-2; no reliable D call. From germline, CDR1 is LNHDA and CDR2 SQIVND (reference sequence). V was cut by 5 bases and J by 4 bases, with 11 bases left in between. The CDR3 consists of 13 residues. For the CDR3, the DNA is TGTGCCAGTAGTCCCGGCACCGGCTATGGCTACACCTTC. Its protein product is CASSPGTGYGYTF.